Below are 31 T cell receptor beta chains sequenced from a single sample in a study of technical replicates of blood from four donors. Some clones are missing from TCRdb's copy, which holds only in-frame ones; the method was immunoSEQ multiplex PCR. The sample yields tens of thousands of clones, under 99% seen once. The sequenced material came from T cells isolated from PBMCs. All receptors derive from a human donor in good health.

The CDR3 sequence: CSVESAGGLDEQFF. For the CDR3, the DNA is TGCAGCGTTGAGTCAGCGGGAGGATTAGATGAGCAGTTCTTC. V and J are TRBV29-1 and TRBJ2-1; 9 nucleotides line up with TRBD2. The CDR3 loop spans 14 amino acids. From germline, CDR1 is SQVTM and CDR2 ANQGSEA. J gave up 8 bases and V 3 bases, and 8 bases lay outside the gene matches.

In its sample, this clone was seen a few times. The V gene is TRBV5-1, the J gene TRBJ2-3; 7 bases match TRBD2. Losses at the gene ends were 0 bases for V and 1 base for J; bases not matched to a gene: 8. This CDR3 is built from 17 residues. CDR1 is SGHRS, CDR2 YFSETQ, per germline. The CDR3 loop is CASSLESATSGTDTQYF. The CDR3 region has the DNA TGCGCCAGCAGCTTGGAGTCGGCTACTAGCGGCACAGATACGCAGTATTTT.

The V gene is TRBV9, the J gene TRBJ2-4, with D perhaps TRBD2 (6 bases). Trimming took off 3 bases at V and 16 bases at J, with 26 bases between the two ends. Germline V gene data show CDR1 as SGDLS and CDR2 as YYNGEE. The CDR3 has 15 amino acids. Here the CDR3 reads CASSALTGTREAIYF. DNA for the CDR3: TGTGCCAGCAGCGCACTTACCGGGACCAGGGAGGCCATCTACTTC.

J is TRBJ2-7 and V is TRBV5-1, with 13 bases matching TRBD2. J gave up 4 bases and V 5 bases, and 0 bases lay outside the gene matches. The germline V gene has CDR1 SGHRS and CDR2 YFSETQ. The CDR3 runs to 13 residues. The CDR3 DNA follows: TGCGCCAGCAGACTAGCGGGAGGGTACGAGCAGTACTTC. Translated, it gives CASRLAGGYEQYF.

J is TRBJ2-5 and V is TRBV9, with TRBD1 as a possible D gene (5 bases). CDR1 SGDLS and CDR2 YYNGEE come from the germline V gene. The CDR3 consists of 13 residues. V gave up 0 bases and J gave up 5 bases, with 8 bases separating them. The CDR3 sequence is CASSVEGWETQYF. The CDR3 DNA follows: TGTGCCAGCAGCGTAGAGGGGTGGGAGACCCAGTACTTC. The full variable domain, with the rest looked up from reference TRBV9 and TRBJ2-5, is DSGVTQTPKHLITATGQRVTLRCSPRSGDLSVYWYQQSLDQGLQFLIQYYNGEERAKGNILERFSAQQFPDLHSELNLSSLELGDSALYFCASSVEGWETQYFGPGTRLLVL.

CDR3 loop: CASSEGRPPYEQYF. The CDR3 region has the DNA TGTGCCAGCAGTGAGGGCAGACCGCCCTACGAGCAGTACTTC. The rearrangement uses TRBV2 and TRBJ2-7; the D is unclear. The germline CDR1 and CDR2 sequences are SNHLY and FYNNEI. Trimming pared 3 bases from V and 2 bases from J, leaving 11 bases between. The CDR3 extends over 14 amino acids.

V usage is TRBV2 and J usage is TRBJ2-3, with D possibly being TRBD1 (5 bases). Trimming left V 3 bases short and J 1 base short, with 8 bases between. The CDR3 is 14 amino acids. The germline CDR1 and CDR2 sequences are SNHLY and FYNNEI. The CDR3 region is CASSEGQGTDTQYF. The CDR3, as DNA: TGTGCCAGCAGTGAGGGGCAGGGCACAGATACGCAGTATTTT. Together with reference TRBV2 and TRBJ2-3, the CDR3 gives the full variable domain: EPEVTQTPSHQVTQMGQEVILRCVPISNHLYFYWYRQILGQKVEFLVSFYNNEISEKSEIFDDQFSVERPDGSNFTLKIRSTKLEDSAMYFCASSEGQGTDTQYFGPGTRLTVL.

This chain uses TRBV19 with TRBJ1-3, with 7 bases lining up with TRBD1. This CDR3 spans 17 amino acids. Germline V gives CDR1 LNHDA, CDR2 SQIVND (reference sequence). The J segment lost 4 bases and the V segment lost 4 bases, leaving 13 bases of the junction unmatched. The CDR3 reads CASSRIRDSKPGNTIYF. CDR3 nucleotides: TGTGCCAGTAGTAGAATCCGGGACAGCAAACCCGGAAACACCATATATTTT.

The gene calls are TRBV7-3 and TRBJ1-2; a possible D gene is TRBD1 (5 bases). CDR1 is SGHTA, CDR2 FQGTGA, per germline. V was cut by 2 bases and J by 8 bases, with 15 bases left in between. The CDR3 extends over 14 amino acids. DNA of the CDR3: TGTGCCAGCAGCTTACAGGCAGGGCTGGAAGGCTACACCTTC. Its translation: CASSLQAGLEGYTF.

This chain uses TRBV7-9 with TRBJ2-3; TRBD2 matches 7 bases. Per the germline V gene, CDR1 is SEHNR and CDR2 is FQNEAQ (reference sequence). V shed 5 bases, J shed 6 bases, and the junction held 8 bases outside the gene matches. The CDR3 loop spans 14 amino acids. The CDR3 sequence is CASSPPREIDTQYF. The CDR3 DNA follows: TGTGCCAGCAGCCCCCCGCGGGAGATCGATACGCAGTATTTT. Based on the CDR3 plus reference TRBV7-9 and TRBJ2-3, the full variable domain is DTGVSQNPRHKITKRGQNVTFRCDPISEHNRLYWYRQTLGQGPEFLTYFQNEAQLEKSRLLSDRFSAERPKGSFSTLEIQRTEQGDSAMYLCASSPPREIDTQYFGPGTRLTVL.

This rearrangement joins TRBV5-1 to TRBJ1-1, with D unresolved. The germline CDR1 and CDR2 sequences are SGHRS and YFSETQ. Trimming removed 1 base from V and 2 bases from J, with 12 bases in between. The CDR3 runs 15 residues. CDR3 region: CASSLFGELNTEAFF. The CDR3 DNA sequence: TGCGCCAGCAGCTTGTTTGGGGAGTTAAACACTGAAGCTTTCTTT.

This chain links TRBV13 with TRBJ2-7; weak D call: TRBD2 (5 bases). Germline lookup yields CDR1 PRHDT and CDR2 FYEKMQ (reference sequence). The germline V and J ends were trimmed by 10 bases and 1 base, with 14 bases remaining between them. This CDR3 comprises 13 residues. DNA for the CDR3: TGTGCCAACCCGTGGACTCTTTCCTACGAGCAGTACTTC. Protein sequence: CANPWTLSYEQYF. Combining the CDR3 with reference TRBV13 and TRBJ2-7 gives the whole variable domain AAGVIQSPRHLIKEKRETATLKCYPIPRHDTVYWYQQGPGQDPQFLISFYEKMQSDKGSIPDRFSAQQFSDYHSELNMSSLELGDSALYFCANPWTLSYEQYFGPGTRLTVT.

The genes are TRBV5-5 and TRBJ1-5; 8 positions agree with TRBD1. Germline V gene sequence: CDR1 SGHKS, CDR2 YYEKEE (reference sequence). The CDR3 has 14 amino acids. V lost 4 bases and J lost 11; bases outside the gene matches: 11. The CDR3 coding sequence is TGTGCCAGCAGCCTGGGACAGGCCGTGACGGCCCAGCATTTT. Encoded protein: CASSLGQAVTAQHF.

The chain uses TRBV5-6 and TRBJ2-7, with D hard to call. The CDR3 sequence is 14 residues long. V was trimmed by 0 bases and J by 1 base, leaving 8 bases between them. The V gene's germline CDR1 is SGHDT and CDR2 YYEEEE. CDR3 in DNA: TGTGCCAGCAGCTTGGGTCCGGGTTCCTACGAGCAGTACTTC. Translation: CASSLGPGSYEQYF. Full variable domain (missing parts from reference TRBV5-6 and TRBJ2-7): DAGVTQSPTHLIKTRGQQVTLRCSPKSGHDTVSWYQQALGQGPQFIFQYYEEEERQRGNFPDRFSGHQFPNYSSELNVNALLLGDSALYLCASSLGPGSYEQYFGPGTRLTVT.

This sequence joins TRBV5-1 and TRBJ2-1, with TRBD2 matching 11 bases. This CDR3 is 16 amino acids long. J lost 5 bases, V lost 0 bases, and 4 bases had no gene match. From germline, CDR1 is SGHRS and CDR2 YFSETQ. CDR3 DNA: TGCGCCAGCAGCTTGGGTGGGACTAGCGGAAACAATGAGCAGTTCTTC. Translated: CASSLGGTSGNNEQFF.

The chain combines TRBV30 with TRBJ1-1; 7 bases match TRBD1. Germline CDR1 is GTSNPN and CDR2 is SVGIG (reference sequence). CDR3 size: 13 residues. J was trimmed by 6 bases and V by 1 base; bases with no gene match: 5. In DNA form, the CDR3 reads TGTGCCTGGAGTGCCGGACAGGCCCCTGAAGCTTTCTTT. Its protein is CAWSAGQAPEAFF.

The chain links TRBV7-6 to TRBJ2-1; possible D gene TRBD2, 5 bases. There are 18 residues in the CDR3. The germline CDR1 and CDR2 sequences are SGHVS and FNYEAQ. Trimming took off 1 base at V and 1 base at J, with 17 bases between the two ends. The CDR3 spells CASSLGYGGEPSYNEQFF. The CDR3 coding sequence is TGTGCCAGCAGCTTAGGTTACGGTGGGGAGCCATCCTACAATGAGCAGTTCTTC.

The V call is TRBV5-5, the J call TRBJ2-2, with 8 bases identical to TRBD1. V trimming: 4 bases; J trimming: 5 bases; junction bases outside the gene matches: 19. Germline V gene data show CDR1 as SGHKS and CDR2 as YYEKEE (reference sequence). The CDR3 length is 19 residues. The CDR3 sequence is CASSRERTGTAIATGELFF. CDR3 nucleotide sequence: TGTGCCAGCAGCAGAGAGAGGACAGGGACAGCAATTGCAACCGGGGAGCTGTTTTTT.

This sequence joins TRBV9 and TRBJ1-1, with a tentative D call TRBD1 (5 bases). The V and J ends lost 3 bases and 0 bases respectively, with 9 bases between them. This CDR3 is built from 14 residues. CDR1 and CDR2 from the germline V gene are SGDLS and YYNGEE. CDR3 amino acids: CASSARQLNTEAFF. DNA for the CDR3: TGTGCCAGCAGCGCTAGACAGTTGAACACTGAAGCTTTCTTT.

This clone was seen once. The chain carries TRBV18 and TRBJ2-3; tentative D call: TRBD2 (6 bases). The CDR3 totals 14 residues. With 9 bases removed from V and 4 bases from J, the gap between germline ends came to 17 bases. Germline V gene data show CDR1 as KGHSH and CDR2 as LQKENI. The CDR3 DNA is TGTGCCAGTCAAAAGGAGGGTCACGCAGATACGCAGTATTTT. This codes for CASQKEGHADTQYF.

The V and J genes are TRBV5-1 and TRBJ2-3, with TRBD1 matching over 7 bases. The CDR3 has 14 amino acids. The germline V gene encodes CDR1 SGHRS and CDR2 YFSETQ. Trimming cost V 2 bases and J 2 bases; bases outside gene matches: 2. The CDR3 sequence: CASSFTGDTDTQYF. DNA of the CDR3: TGCGCCAGCAGCTTCACAGGGGACACAGATACGCAGTATTTT. Using reference TRBV5-1 and TRBJ2-3 for the parts outside the CDR3, the full variable domain is KAGVTQTPRYLIKTRGQQVTLSCSPISGHRSVSWYQQTPGQGLQFLFEYFSETQRNKGNFPGRFSGRQFSNSRSEMNVSTLELGDSALYLCASSFTGDTDTQYFGPGTRLTVL.

The chain uses TRBV9 and TRBJ2-3; possibly TRBD2 for D (5 bases). The germline gives CDR1 SGDLS, CDR2 YYNGEE. V was cut by 3 bases and J by 9 bases, with 20 bases left in between. The CDR3 length is 15 residues. CDR3 sequence: CASSGVTGAGETQYF. For the CDR3, the DNA is TGTGCCAGCAGCGGAGTAACGGGTGCCGGGGAGACGCAGTATTTT.

The gene calls are TRBV5-4 and TRBJ2-1; 9 bases match TRBD2. The V and J ends lost 0 bases and 8 bases, in that order; junction bases with no gene match: 3. The CDR3 spans 14 residues. CDR1 and CDR2 from the germline V gene are SGHNT and YYREEE (reference sequence). Here the CDR3 reads CASSLGSGSYEQFF. The DNA of the CDR3 is TGTGCCAGCAGCTTGGGTAGCGGGAGTTATGAGCAGTTCTTC.

The V call is TRBV6-6, the J call TRBJ1-1; TRBD1 agrees at 9 bases. In germline, CDR1 is MNHNY, CDR2 SVGAGI (reference sequence). The CDR3 loop spans 15 amino acids. With V trimmed by 5 bases and J by 0 bases, 4 bases remained unmatched. CDR3 region: CASSRGQGMNTEAFF. In DNA, the CDR3 is TGTGCCAGCAGTAGGGGACAGGGTATGAACACTGAAGCTTTCTTT.

The chain carries TRBV10-2 and TRBJ1-1, with D uncertain. CDR3 length: 17 amino acids. V lost 1 base and J lost 2, with 17 bases in between. Per the germline V gene, CDR1 is WSHSY and CDR2 is SAAADI. CDR3 sequence reads: CASSEFRGRVVNTEAFF. CDR3 bases: TGCGCCAGCAGTGAGTTTCGGGGTCGGGTTGTCAACACTGAAGCTTTCTTT.

The rearrangement links TRBV13 to TRBJ2-3; D perhaps matches TRBD1 (6 bases). The germline V and J ends were trimmed by 6 bases and 0 bases, with 10 bases remaining between them. Germline V gives CDR1 PRHDT, CDR2 FYEKMQ (reference sequence). CDR3 length equals 14 residues. The chain's CDR3 is CASSDRTSTDTQYF. DNA of the CDR3: TGTGCCAGCAGTGACAGGACTAGCACAGATACGCAGTATTTT.

The chain has TRBV13 and TRBJ1-2; D may be TRBD1 (6 bases). V shed 4 bases and J shed 4 bases, with 13 bases lying between them. The germline V gene encodes CDR1 PRHDT and CDR2 FYEKMQ (reference sequence). This CDR3 is 14 amino acids long. CDR3: CASSSQGTGYGYTF. CDR3 DNA: TGTGCCAGCAGCTCCCAGGGGACGGGCTATGGCTACACCTTC.

The CDR3 here is CASRQSSGNTIYF. Written as DNA, the CDR3 is TGTGCCAGCAGACAGAGCTCTGGAAACACCATATATTTT. The chain carries TRBV6-1 and TRBJ1-3, with no clear D. Germline CDR1 and CDR2: MNHNS and SASEGT. V gave up 6 bases and J gave up 0 bases, with 6 bases separating them. This CDR3 comprises 13 residues.

This clone came up once. The V call is TRBV7-2, the J call TRBJ1-3; TRBD1 agrees at 7 bases. V was clipped by 5 bases and J by 4 bases; unmatched bases: 5. The germline gives CDR1 SGHTA, CDR2 FQGNSA. The CDR3 loop spans 14 amino acids. The CDR3 DNA sequence: TGTGCCAGCAGCATACAGGGGAACGGAAACACCATATATTTT. Protein: CASSIQGNGNTIYF.

The count of this clone is one. The rearrangement uses TRBV7-6 and TRBJ2-3; D unresolved. The V gene lost 4 bases and the J gene lost 6 bases, with 5 bases spanning the gap. CDR3 length: 11 residues. CDR1 is SGHVS, CDR2 FNYEAQ, per germline. The DNA for the CDR3 is TGTGCCAGCAGCTCTAGGGATACGCAGTATTTT. Its translation: CASSSRDTQYF. The variable domain in full, with the rest retrieved from reference TRBV7-6 and TRBJ2-3, is GAGVSQSPRYKVTKRGQDVALRCDPISGHVSLYWYRQALGQGPEFLTYFNYEAQQDKSGLPNDRFSAERPEGSISTLTIQRTEQRDSAMYRCASSSRDTQYFGPGTRLTVL.

This chain joins TRBV6-5 and TRBJ2-5; possible D gene TRBD1, 6 bases. CDR1 MNHEY and CDR2 SVGAGI come from the germline V gene. This CDR3 comprises 14 residues. The V gene lost 8 bases and the J gene lost 5 bases, with 18 bases spanning the gap. The CDR3 region has the DNA TGTGCCAGCCGCAACGCAGGGGCGCGGGAGACCCAGTACTTC. This encodes CASRNAGARETQYF.